This T cell receptor (beta chain) emerged from a study of identical twins. On this clonotype: Antigen: not known.

General study findings and limits: Because invariant MAIT and iNKT cells could be present, zero-insertion analyses could be partly confounded. Cross-sectional statistical analysis was relied on for the conclusions, without the same donors being followed.

Trimming cost V 6 bases and J 6 bases; bases outside gene matches: 6. CDR3 size: 14 residues. Germline values: CDR1 MDHEN, CDR2 SYDVKM. TCRdb re-analysed the 5' RACE reads in MiXCR, keeping a single row per CDR3 protein. The sample carries around 480,000 distinct CDR3 sequences, 14% recorded once. The sample was also linked to a second study, of yellow fever vaccine responses in identical twins.

The V and J genes are TRBV28 and TRBJ2-2; 8 nucleotides align to TRBD1. Sequencing used CD4+ T cells sorted from blood. This sequence was found in a woman between 18 and 29 years old in good health. For the CDR3, the DNA is TGTGCCAGCAGGGTGACAGGGGAGGCCGGGGAGCTGTTTTTT. It specifies CASRVTGEAGELFF.